This T cell receptor (beta chain) was identified in a study of CD8 T cells in ankylosing spondylitis. Overall study results and limits: There were earlier reports of some motif variants in reactive arthritis synovial fluid and blood.

This clonotype was found many times. Its antigen is undetermined. The ends were cut back, 0 bases at V and 13 bases at J, with 13 bases in the middle. Per germline, CDR1 LGHDT and CDR2 YNNKEL (reference sequence). The CDR3 has 13 residues. Generation of TCR beta libraries employed quantitative 5'-RACE incorporating molecular barcodes. TCRdb independently ran MiXCR on the 5' RACE reads; one entry per CDR3 protein. The sample includes approximately 220,000 distinct CDR3 sequences, under 30% of them seen just once. The chain links TRBV3-1 to TRBJ2-4; weak D call: TRBD2 (6 bases). This sequence was found in a male donor with ankylosing spondylitis or in good health (not recorded which). The specimen sequenced was blood, either unsorted or a sorted T cell fraction (not recorded which). The CDR3 bases are TGTGCCAGCAGCCAAGAGATATCTGGAGGGCAGTACTTC. This gives the protein CASSQEISGGQYF. The variable domain in full, completed from reference TRBV3-1 and TRBJ2-4, reads DTAVSQTPKYLVTQMGNDKSIKCEQNLGHDTMYWYKQDSKKFLKIMFSYNNKELIINETVPNRFSPKSPDKAHLNLHINSLELGDSAVYFCASSQEISGGQYFGAGTRLSVL.